The clone carrying this TCR beta chain showed up many times. Its antigen is not identified. Preparation of the TCRbeta library involved a method that used unique molecular identifiers. TCRdb re-called the PCR reads with MiXCR, one entry per CDR3 protein. Among about 300,000 distinct CDR3 sequences listed, just over 7.5% were seen once. This sample stems from a study of T-cell reconstitution after alpha-beta-depleted transplantation in children. Broader study findings: Counts and diversity of T cells one year after transplant came mostly from newly produced T cells. Approximately two months post-transplant, alpha-beta T cells reportedly originated from several hundred expanded graft clones.

From germline, CDR1 is WSHSY and CDR2 SAAADI. This CDR3 comprises 14 residues. V gave up 7 bases and J gave up 1 base; unmatched junction bases: 7. This chain links TRBV10-2 with TRBJ2-7; TRBD2 matches at 7 bases. The sequence was collected from a female patient younger than 10 who had a stem cell transplant for Fanconi anemia, so the T cells may come from the graft donor. Here the sequenced sample was peripheral blood, taken 360 days after TCRalphabeta/CD19-depleted stem cell transplant. The CDR3 reads CASTWGGYSYEQYF. In DNA form, the CDR3 reads TGCGCCAGCACCTGGGGGGGGTATTCCTACGAGCAGTACTTC.